The 14 T cell receptor beta chains given below trace back to one sample, sequenced in a study of T cells after yellow fever vaccination. Using its own MiXCR run on the 5' RACE reads, TCRdb lists one record per CDR3 protein. The table has approximately 580,000 distinct CDR3 sequences, roughly a sixth seen once. The sample here was PBMCs, taken 4 to 6 days after the first yellow fever vaccination. The receptors were sampled from a man aged 18 to 29 who received the YFV17D yellow fever vaccine.

The sample holds a few counts of this clonotype. The V gene is TRBV29-1, the J gene TRBJ1-1; D is perhaps TRBD1 (6 bases). The CDR3 totals 14 residues. V was pared by 2 bases and J by 2 bases, with 12 bases between. CDR1 and CDR2 (germline): SQVTM, ANQGSEA. The CDR3 here is CSVERAGVNTEAFF. DNA for the CDR3: TGCAGCGTTGAAAGGGCAGGGGTTAACACTGAAGCTTTCTTT. The full variable domain, with the rest looked up from reference TRBV29-1 and TRBJ1-1, is SAVISQKPSRDICQRGTSLTIQCQVDSQVTMMFWYRQQPGQSLTLIATANQGSEATYESGFVIDKFPISRPNLTFSTLTVSNMSPEDSSIYLCSVERAGVNTEAFFGQGTRLTVV.

This clonotype was counted many times. This rearrangement joins TRBV12-3 or TRBV12-4 to TRBJ1-5; D is undetermined. The CDR3 contains 17 residues. Trimming stripped 3 bases from V and 2 bases from J, with 17 bases between. The CDR3, as DNA: TGTGCCAGCAGTTTGAGATCGATCGTTGGCGGCAATCAGCCCCAGCATTTT. It specifies CASSLRSIVGGNQPQHF.

The table lists this clonotype with a few counts. The chain is built from TRBV18 and TRBJ1-1; no definite D call. The CDR3 totals 14 residues. V lost 4 bases, J lost 4 bases, and 13 bases lay in between. The germline V gene has CDR1 KGHSH and CDR2 LQKENI. Here the CDR3 DNA reads TGTGCCAGCTCACAGGGTACGGTCGGCACTGAAGCTTTCTTT. This codes for CASSQGTVGTEAFF.

This clonotype was counted between two and nine times. This chain uses TRBV27 with TRBJ1-2; maybe TRBD1 (6 bases). Trimming stripped 4 bases from V and 1 base from J, with 10 bases between. Germline V gene sequence: CDR1 MNHEY, CDR2 SMNVEV (reference sequence). CDR3 length: 14 amino acids. This CDR3 is CASSSSGVNYGYTF. The CDR3 DNA reads TGTGCCAGCAGTTCATCAGGGGTTAACTATGGCTACACCTTC.

For the CDR3, the DNA is TGTGCCAGCAGTTTGGTTCGCGGGCTTTACCAGTTCTTC. Encoded protein: CASSLVRGLYQFF. This rearrangement joins TRBV12-3 or TRBV12-4 to TRBJ2-1; maybe TRBD2 (5 bases). The CDR3 is 13 residues long. Trimming pared 3 bases from V and 13 bases from J, leaving 16 bases between.

The chain has TRBV12-3 or TRBV12-4 and TRBJ1-5, with D hard to call. This CDR3 comprises 14 residues. V dropped 7 bases and J dropped 6 bases, with 16 bases sitting between them. CDR3 sequence reads: CASTEGGRRQPQHF. The CDR3 bases are TGTGCCAGCACCGAGGGAGGACGGCGTCAGCCCCAGCATTTT.

The gene calls are TRBV7-2 and TRBJ1-1, with 7 nucleotides matching TRBD1. The length of the CDR3 is 12 residues. Germline assignment: CDR1 SGHTA and CDR2 FQGNSA. The V and J ends lost 5 bases and 10 bases, in that order; junction bases with no gene match: 7. CDR3 coding DNA: TGTGCCAGCAGCCCAACGACAGGGAGAGCTTTCTTT. This sequence encodes CASSPTTGRAFF.

The chain combines TRBV29-1 with TRBJ1-5; possible D gene TRBD1, 6 bases. Germline-derived CDR1 and CDR2 are SQVTM and ANQGSEA. The CDR3 spans 14 residues. With 4 bases removed from V and 5 bases from J, the gap between germline ends came to 15 bases. The CDR3 sequence is CSVAGRGKDQPQHF. CDR3 bases: TGCAGCGTTGCTGGCAGGGGTAAAGATCAGCCCCAGCATTTT.

This clonotype was counted between two and nine times. The CDR3 spells CASSPTTSGTGDEQFF. As DNA, the CDR3 is TGCGCCAGCAGCCCTACTACCTCCGGGACAGGGGACGAGCAGTTCTTC. V is TRBV5-1 and J is TRBJ2-1, with 10 bases fitting TRBD1. The CDR3 spans 16 residues. From germline, CDR1 is SGHRS and CDR2 YFSETQ. V shed 4 bases and J 10 bases; nucleotides not matched to a gene: 14.

This clonotype was counted between two and nine times. This chain links TRBV7-2 with TRBJ2-1; D call uncertain. Germline V CDR1 and CDR2: SGHTA, FQGNSA. V lost 7 bases, J lost 2 bases, and 15 bases lay in between. This CDR3 is built from 15 residues. In DNA form, the CDR3 reads TGTGCCAGCACCGCTTACGATGGCCCCTACAATGAGCAGTTCTTC. It codes for CASTAYDGPYNEQFF. The full variable domain, rest sourced from reference TRBV7-2 and TRBJ2-1, is GAGVSQSPSNKVTEKGKDVELRCDPISGHTALYWYRQSLGQGLEFLIYFQGNSAPDKSGLPSDRFSAERTGGSVSTLTIQRTQQEDSAVYLCASTAYDGPYNEQFFGPGTRLTVL.

This chain joins TRBV5-1 and TRBJ2-7, with 7 bases matching TRBD1. The CDR3 length is 13 residues. The ends lost 6 bases at V and 4 bases at J; junction bases unmatched: 7. CDR1 SGHRS and CDR2 YFSETQ come from the germline V gene. The CDR3 region is CASTGTVDYEQYF. For the CDR3, the DNA is TGCGCCAGCACCGGGACAGTCGATTACGAGCAGTACTTC.

The V call is TRBV5-4, the J call TRBJ2-3; 9 bases align to TRBD2. Per germline, CDR1 SGHNT and CDR2 YYREEE (reference sequence). The length of the CDR3 is 12 residues. The ends lost 3 bases at V and 9 bases at J; junction bases unmatched: 2. The CDR3 DNA follows: TGTGCCAGCAGCTCAGGACTAGCGACGCAGTATTTT. Protein product: CASSSGLATQYF.

This clonotype has just a few counts. V and J are TRBV4-1 and TRBJ2-1, with D hard to call. CDR1 and CDR2 (germline): MGHRA, YSYEKL. CDR3 size: 16 residues. The germline V and J ends were trimmed by 2 bases and 0 bases, with 11 bases remaining between them. CDR3 nucleotide sequence: TGCGCCAGCAGCCAACTGCCAGCCCTCTCCTACAATGAGCAGTTCTTC. It yields the protein CASSQLPALSYNEQFF.

The chain employs TRBV6-2 or TRBV6-3 and TRBJ2-7; possibly TRBD1 for D (6 bases). The CDR3 runs to 14 residues. Looked up from germline, CDR1 is MNHEY and CDR2 is SVGEGT. With 5 bases removed from V and 1 base from J, the gap between germline ends came to 12 bases. CDR3 bases: TGTGCCAGCAGTGACAGGTTCCCATCCTACGAGCAGTACGTC. It yields the protein CASSDRFPSYEQYV.